The entry that follows covers one T cell receptor beta chain sequence. Primers included in the PCR were 60 Vbeta and 13 Jbeta primers. Generated by immunoSEQ multiplex PCR, the TCRdb table keeps only in-frame clones and is missing some. The sample yields over 75,000 clones, roughly 70% seen once. The sample comes from a study of cytomegalovirus exposure and HLA in healthy donors. The V gene end was trimmed by 3 bases and the J gene end by 5 bases; junction bases not matched to a gene: 6. This CDR3 region has 15 residues. In germline, CDR1 is SEHNR, CDR2 FQNEAQ (reference sequence). Sequenced input: PBMCs. This TCR was sampled from a man under 40 in good health and CMV-seronegative. The chain combines TRBV7-9 with TRBJ2-7; TRBD2 agrees at 11 bases. DNA for the CDR3: TGTGCCAGCAGCTTGATAGCGGGAGGGCCACACGAGCAGTACTTC. Protein sequence: CASSLIAGGPHEQYF.